The 32 T cell receptor beta chains reported below all come from one sample, sequenced in a study of T cell changes during pregnancy in multiple sclerosis. Using immunoSEQ multiplex PCR, the repertoire was profiled, and TCRdb retains in-frame clones only, with some absent. This sample has some 49,000 clones, with 90% found just once. The input for sequencing was peripheral blood, taken after pregnancy. Receptor source: a female donor in good health, enrolled as a control in a pregnancy study.

V gene TRBV10-3 combines with J gene TRBJ1-3; no clear D gene. The V end lost 2 bases, the J end lost 6 bases, and 8 bases lay between the germline ends. CDR1 is ENHRY and CDR2 is SYGVKD in the germline V gene. This CDR3 comprises 13 residues. CDR3 sequence (DNA): TGTGCCATCAGTGAGGTTCGGGAAAACACCATATATTTT. Translation gives CAISEVRENTIYF.

This chain links TRBV6-1 with TRBJ2-2, with 10 bases matching TRBD1. V lost 3 bases to trimming and J lost 5 bases; unmatched junction nucleotides: 6. Germline CDR1 is MNHNS and CDR2 is SASEGT. The CDR3 has 16 residues. The CDR3 loop is CASSESPGQGTGELFF. CDR3 nucleotides: TGTGCCAGCAGTGAGAGCCCGGGACAGGGGACCGGGGAGCTGTTTTTT.

The chain couples TRBV18 to TRBJ1-2; 11 bases are shared with TRBD1. The J segment lost 4 bases and the V segment lost 6 bases, leaving 4 bases of the junction unmatched. The CDR3 is 14 residues long. Germline CDR1 reads KGHSH; CDR2 reads LQKENI. The chain's CDR3 is CASSGTGGSYGYTF. CDR3 bases: TGTGCCAGCTCCGGGACAGGGGGATCCTATGGCTACACCTTC.

The gene calls are TRBV29-1 and TRBJ2-1, with 12 bases matching TRBD2. Germline V gives CDR1 SQVTM, CDR2 ANQGSEA. The length of the CDR3 is 13 residues. V was clipped by 7 bases and J by 9 bases; unmatched bases: 7. CDR3 region: CSALAGGSGEQFF. Written as DNA, the CDR3 is TGCAGCGCTCTAGCGGGGGGGTCCGGTGAGCAGTTCTTC.

The J gene is TRBJ2-1, the V gene TRBV13; TRBD2 aligns across 12 bases. This CDR3 contains 18 residues. The V gene's germline CDR1 is PRHDT and CDR2 FYEKMQ (reference sequence). V lost 1 base and J lost 14; bases outside the gene matches: 18. The CDR3 sequence: CASSLASSGRASAVREFF. CDR3 sequence (DNA): TGTGCCAGCAGCTTAGCCTCTAGCGGGAGGGCCTCGGCCGTTAGGGAGTTCTTC.

This chain uses TRBV10-3 with TRBJ2-3, with D maybe TRBD1 (5 bases). The CDR3 contains 13 residues. V lost 5 bases and J 2 bases, leaving 8 bases between the germline ends. Germline CDR1 reads ENHRY; CDR2 reads SYGVKD. CDR3 sequence (DNA): TGTGCCATCAGTAAGGACAACACAGATACGCAGTATTTT. It is translated as CAISKDNTDTQYF.

V is TRBV7-2 and J is TRBJ1-1, with 7 bases that match TRBD1. Germline CDR1 reads SGHTA; CDR2 reads FQGNSA. The CDR3 loop spans 14 amino acids. V lost 0 bases and J lost 7; bases outside the gene matches: 5. Written as DNA, the CDR3 is TGTGCCAGCAGCTTAGCCAGGGGGTTGGGTGAAGCTTTCTTT. Its translation is CASSLARGLGEAFF.

V is TRBV9 and J is TRBJ2-1, with 15 bases fitting TRBD2. Losses at the gene ends were 4 bases for V and 4 bases for J; bases not matched to a gene: 3. CDR1 is SGDLS and CDR2 is YYNGEE in the germline V gene. The CDR3 loop spans 16 amino acids. Written as DNA, the CDR3 is TGTGCCAGCAGCAGGACTAGCGGGGGGGTTTACAATGAGCAGTTCTTC. Translating gives CASSRTSGGVYNEQFF.

This clone was recorded only once. V gene TRBV12-5 combines with J gene TRBJ2-5, with 7 bases matching TRBD1. This CDR3 is 15 amino acids long. The germline V gene encodes CDR1 LGHNT and CDR2 FRNRAP. V lost 5 bases and J lost 1; bases outside the gene matches: 7. CDR3 sequence: CASGPHEGAQETQYF. CDR3 sequence (DNA): TGTGCTAGTGGTCCCCACGAGGGGGCCCAAGAGACCCAGTACTTC.

V gene TRBV6-4 combines with J gene TRBJ1-4; 7 positions agree with TRBD1. This CDR3 is built from 15 residues. Germline CDR1 and CDR2: MRHNA and SNTAGT. The V gene end was trimmed by 6 bases and the J gene end by 3 bases; junction bases not matched to a gene: 7. CDR3 protein: CASSSTGVANEKLFF. CDR3 nucleotides: TGTGCCAGCAGCAGTACAGGGGTAGCTAATGAAAAACTGTTTTTT.

The rearrangement links TRBV13 to TRBJ2-7, with 7 bases fitting TRBD1. V dropped 5 bases and J dropped 1; count of bases not matched to a gene: 5. The CDR3 runs 14 residues. From germline, CDR1 is PRHDT and CDR2 FYEKMQ (reference sequence). The CDR3 region has the DNA TGTGCCAGCAGCACCCGGGACAGTTCCTACGAGCAGTACTTC. Translating it yields CASSTRDSSYEQYF.

The CDR3 sequence is CASTPGVPGHEQYF. In DNA form, the CDR3 reads TGTGCCAGCACCCCGGGGGTACCGGGCCACGAGCAGTACTTC. The chain combines TRBV28 with TRBJ2-7; TRBD2 is a possible D gene (6 bases). Germline values: CDR1 MDHEN, CDR2 SYDVKM. CDR3 size: 14 residues. The germline V and J ends were trimmed by 7 bases and 5 bases, with 18 bases remaining between them. Filled out from reference TRBV28 and TRBJ2-7, the complete variable domain reads DVKVTQSSRYLVKRTGEKVFLECVQDMDHENMFWYRQDPGLGLRLIYFSYDVKMKEKGDIPEGYSVSREKKERFSLILESASTNQTSMYLCASTPGVPGHEQYFGPGTRLTVT.

V usage is TRBV23-1 and J usage is TRBJ1-6; 8 bases are shared with TRBD1. TRBV23-1 is an ORF, and what it does is uncertain. This CDR3 spans 18 amino acids. The V and J ends lost 9 bases and 5 bases, in that order; junction bases with no gene match: 18. CDR3 DNA: TGCGCCAGATACGCGCGACAGGGGAGGATAGAGAATAATTCACCCCTCCACTTT. Its translation: CARYARQGRIENNSPLHF.

The chain couples TRBV5-1 to TRBJ2-1; TRBD2 agrees at 7 bases. This CDR3 region has 15 residues. Germline CDR1 reads SGHRS; CDR2 reads YFSETQ. V dropped 0 bases and J dropped 1; count of bases not matched to a gene: 1. CDR3 in amino acids: CASSLVAGSYNEQFF. CDR3 nucleotide sequence: TGCGCCAGCAGCTTGGTAGCGGGTTCCTACAATGAGCAGTTCTTC.

Regarding this clone: Germline and junction disagree at one end, which may indicate a read error. The CDR3 DNA reads TGTGCCAGCAGCCGCCGGGACAGGGGAGCGGAGATCCAGTACTTC. Its protein product is CASSRRDRGAEIQYF. This sequence joins TRBV9 and TRBJ2-5; 10 bases are shared with TRBD1. Germline V gene lookup returns CDR1 SGDLS and CDR2 YYNGEE. This CDR3 comprises 15 residues. Full variable domain (missing parts from reference TRBV9 and TRBJ2-5): DSGVTQTPKHLITATGQRVTLRCSPRSGDLSVYWYQQSLDQGLQFLIQYYNGEERAKGNILERFSAQQFPDLHSELNLSSLELGDSALYFCASSRRDRGAEIQYFGPGTRLLVL.

This rearrangement joins TRBV2 to TRBJ2-3; 8 nucleotides line up with TRBD2. V trimming: 7 bases; J trimming: 4 bases; junction bases outside the gene matches: 7. The V gene's germline CDR1 is SNHLY and CDR2 FYNNEI. The CDR3 runs 14 residues. This chain's CDR3 is CASTRGGGADTQYF. DNA for the CDR3: TGTGCCAGCACTCGGGGGGGCGGGGCAGATACGCAGTATTTT.

The rearrangement joins TRBV27 to TRBJ2-2; 9 positions match TRBD2. The CDR3 runs 15 residues. J gave up 5 bases and V 3 bases, and 4 bases lay outside the gene matches. Germline assignment: CDR1 MNHEY and CDR2 SMNVEV (reference sequence). The CDR3, as DNA: TGTGCCAGCAGTTTCTCTAGCGGGATAACCGGGGAGCTGTTTTTT. Residues: CASSFSSGITGELFF.

The chain uses TRBV19 and TRBJ2-2, with 8 bases matching TRBD2. Trimming took 3 bases from V and 8 from J; bases not matched to a gene: 14. The CDR3 has 17 residues. CDR1 is LNHDA, CDR2 SQIVND, per germline (reference sequence). The CDR3 protein is CASSIDPVGLAPGELFF. The CDR3 coding sequence is TGTGCCAGTAGTATTGACCCAGTCGGACTAGCTCCGGGGGAGCTGTTTTTT.

This chain uses TRBV5-5 with TRBJ1-3, with TRBD1 matching over 7 bases. The CDR3 consists of 14 residues. The ends lost 4 bases at V and 6 bases at J; junction bases unmatched: 7. CDR1 is SGHKS, CDR2 YYEKEE, per germline (reference sequence). The CDR3 region has the DNA TGTGCCAGCAGCCCTGGACAGGTCCAAAACACCATATATTTT. Translation gives CASSPGQVQNTIYF.

The V gene is TRBV6-6, the J gene TRBJ1-1; 7 bases are shared with TRBD1. The CDR3 covers 14 residues. Germline V gene lookup returns CDR1 MNHNY and CDR2 SVGAGI (reference sequence). The J segment lost 4 bases and the V segment lost 6 bases, leaving 8 bases of the junction unmatched. CDR3 in DNA: TGTGCCAGCAGCGAAGGGGGCGCGGCCACTGAAGCTTTCTTT. Protein sequence: CASSEGGAATEAFF.

This chain connects TRBV10-3 to TRBJ2-3, with D tentatively TRBD2 (5 bases). Germline V gives CDR1 ENHRY, CDR2 SYGVKD. The CDR3 is 12 residues long. Trimming shortened V by 10 bases and J by 0 bases, and 8 bases separated the two germline ends. CDR3 coding DNA: TGTGCCAGCTCGGGGAGCACAGATACGCAGTATTTT. Amino acid sequence: CASSGSTDTQYF.

The chain has TRBV19 and TRBJ2-5; 8 positions agree with TRBD2. Trimming at V came to 4 bases and at J to 1 base, leaving 8 bases not matched to a gene. This CDR3 region has 16 residues. Germline assignment: CDR1 LNHDA and CDR2 SQIVND (reference sequence). CDR3 bases: TGTGCCAGTAGTACACTCAGCGGGGGCCTCCAAGAGACCCAGTACTTC. Translation: CASSTLSGGLQETQYF. The whole variable domain, filled in from reference TRBV19 and TRBJ2-5, reads DGGITQSPKYLFRKEGQNVTLSCEQNLNHDAMYWYRQDPGQGLRLIYYSQIVNDFQKGDIAEGYSVSREKKESFPLTVTSAQKNPTAFYLCASSTLSGGLQETQYFGPGTRLLVL.

This clone was seen only a few times. The chain combines TRBV30 with TRBJ2-3, with 14 positions matching TRBD2. CDR3 length: 19 residues. Germline trimming cut 0 bases from V and 2 bases from J; bases unmatched to any gene: 10. Per the germline V gene, CDR1 is GTSNPN and CDR2 is SVGIG (reference sequence). The DNA for the CDR3 is TGTGCCTGGAGTGTACCGACTAGCGGGAGGGCTGAAGACACAGATACGCAGTATTTT. Its protein product is CAWSVPTSGRAEDTDTQYF.

This clone was recorded once. The rearrangement uses TRBV6-5 and TRBJ2-3; D might be TRBD2 (6 bases). The CDR3 sequence is 12 residues long. V was cut by 6 bases and J by 4 bases, with 8 bases left in between. CDR1 is MNHEY and CDR2 is SVGAGI in the germline V gene. Written as DNA, the CDR3 is TGTGCCAGCAGACGGGACTCAGATACGCAGTATTTT. Encoded protein: CASRRDSDTQYF.

This clone is categorized as medium-sized. J is TRBJ1-3 and V is TRBV18, with 8 bases fitting TRBD1. Germline assignment: CDR1 KGHSH and CDR2 LQKENI. After removal of 4 bases from V and 0 bases from J, the junction contained 5 bases not matched to a gene. The CDR3 runs 16 residues. The CDR3 sequence is CASSRDRPPSGNTIYF. CDR3 nucleotide sequence: TGTGCCAGCTCACGGGACAGGCCGCCCTCTGGAAACACCATATATTTT.

V and J are TRBV18 and TRBJ2-3; 8 bases agree with TRBD2. Germline V CDR1 and CDR2: KGHSH, LQKENI. This CDR3 comprises 14 residues. V gave up 4 bases and J gave up 1 base; unmatched junction bases: 1. CDR3 in DNA: TGTGCCAGCTCACTACTAGCGGGCACAGATACGCAGTATTTT. Protein: CASSLLAGTDTQYF. The full variable domain, rest sourced from reference TRBV18 and TRBJ2-3, is NAGVMQNPRHLVRRRGQEARLRCSPMKGHSHVYWYRQLPEEGLKFMVYLQKENIIDESGMPKERFSAEFPKEGPSILRIQQVVRGDSAAYFCASSLLAGTDTQYFGPGTRLTVL.

The V call is TRBV5-4, the J call TRBJ2-1; TRBD2 matches at 7 bases. This CDR3 has 14 residues. J was trimmed by 5 bases and V by 0 bases; bases with no gene match: 2. Germline lookup yields CDR1 SGHNT and CDR2 YYREEE (reference sequence). The CDR3 bases are TGTGCCAGCAGCTTGGGAGCGGGAAACAATGAGCAGTTCTTC. It yields the protein CASSLGAGNNEQFF. Together with reference TRBV5-4 and TRBJ2-1, the CDR3 gives the full variable domain: ETGVTQSPTHLIKTRGQQVTLRCSSQSGHNTVSWYQQALGQGPQFIFQYYREEENGRGNFPPRFSGLQFPNYSSELNVNALELDDSALYLCASSLGAGNNEQFFGPGTRLTVL.

The chain couples TRBV6-1 to TRBJ2-7; 10 bases align to TRBD2. The CDR3 covers 15 residues. Germline V gives CDR1 MNHNS, CDR2 SASEGT. Unmatched junction bases numbered 5, after V lost 6 bases and J lost 0 bases. The CDR3 region has the DNA TGTGCCAGCAGCCAATCTAGCGGGAGCTCCTACGAGCAGTACTTC. Its protein product is CASSQSSGSSYEQYF.

On this clone itself: One end of the junction fails to match germline, which may point to a read error. The chain combines TRBV6-6 with TRBJ1-5; D is unresolved. CDR3 size: 11 residues. Germline V gene data show CDR1 as MNHNY and CDR2 as SVGAGI (reference sequence). The CDR3 DNA follows: TGTGCCAGCAGTTCGTATACACAGCTATCTTTT. Amino acid sequence: CASSSYTQLSF.

This clone occurred a few times. The chain carries TRBV9 and TRBJ2-6, with D maybe TRBD1 (5 bases). The CDR3 sequence is 16 residues long. Per the germline V gene, CDR1 is SGDLS and CDR2 is YYNGEE. The V end was cut by 0 bases, the J end by 2 bases, with 9 bases between. The DNA for the CDR3 is TGTGCCAGCAGCGTAGGGCAGGGCACTGGGGCCAACGTCCTGACTTTC. Translating gives CASSVGQGTGANVLTF.

This chain links TRBV9 with TRBJ1-1; D gene uncertain. The CDR3 totals 14 residues. The germline V gene encodes CDR1 SGDLS and CDR2 YYNGEE. V gave up 5 bases and J gave up 8 bases, with 19 bases separating them. The CDR3 region is CASSRRMENREAFF. The DNA of the CDR3 is TGTGCCAGCAGTCGGAGGATGGAGAACCGCGAAGCTTTCTTT.

V is TRBV9 and J is TRBJ2-1; 8 positions agree with TRBD1. The CDR3 consists of 15 residues. V shed 3 bases and J 5 bases; nucleotides not matched to a gene: 7. In germline, CDR1 is SGDLS, CDR2 YYNGEE. The CDR3 nucleotides are TGTGCCAGCAGCGCAGGACAGGGCAGCCACAATGAGCAGTTCTTC. Its protein product is CASSAGQGSHNEQFF.